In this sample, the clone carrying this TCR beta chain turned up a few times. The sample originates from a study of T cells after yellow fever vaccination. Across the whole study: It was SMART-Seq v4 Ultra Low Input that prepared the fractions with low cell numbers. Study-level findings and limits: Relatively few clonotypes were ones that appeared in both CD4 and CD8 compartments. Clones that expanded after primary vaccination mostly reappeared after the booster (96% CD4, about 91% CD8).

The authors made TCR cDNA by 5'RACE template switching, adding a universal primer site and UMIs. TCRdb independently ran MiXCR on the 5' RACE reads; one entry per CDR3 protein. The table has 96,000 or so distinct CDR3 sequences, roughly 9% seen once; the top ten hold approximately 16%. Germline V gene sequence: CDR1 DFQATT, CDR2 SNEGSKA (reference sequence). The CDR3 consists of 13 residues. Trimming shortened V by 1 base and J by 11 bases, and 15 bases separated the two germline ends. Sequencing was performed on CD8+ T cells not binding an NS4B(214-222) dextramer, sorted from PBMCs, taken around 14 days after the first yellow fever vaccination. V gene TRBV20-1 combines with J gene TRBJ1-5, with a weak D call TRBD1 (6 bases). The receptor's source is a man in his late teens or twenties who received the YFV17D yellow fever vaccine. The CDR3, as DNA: TGCAGTGCTAGAGTGCAGGGGTCTATAGCCCAGCATTTT. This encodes CSARVQGSIAQHF.